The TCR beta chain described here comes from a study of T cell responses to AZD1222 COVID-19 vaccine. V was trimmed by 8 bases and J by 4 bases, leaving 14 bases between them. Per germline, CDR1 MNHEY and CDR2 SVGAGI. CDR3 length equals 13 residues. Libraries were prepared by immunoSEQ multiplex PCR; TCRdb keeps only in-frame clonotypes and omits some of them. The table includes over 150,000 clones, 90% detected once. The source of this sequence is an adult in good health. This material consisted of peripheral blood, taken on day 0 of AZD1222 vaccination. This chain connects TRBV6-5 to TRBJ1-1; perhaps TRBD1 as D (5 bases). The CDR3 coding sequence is TGTGCCAGCCCTGCCGGGGGGGGCACTGAAGCTTTCTTT. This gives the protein CASPAGGGTEAFF.